This T cell receptor (beta chain) derives from a study of beta chain features in type 1 diabetes. Whole-study results and caveats: The similarity of naive, central memory and Treg TCRB repertoires appeared greater among patients than among healthy donors. TCRB CDR3 length was moderately but significantly reduced in all four CD4+ subsets of Type 1 diabetes patients.

About this clone itself: Its matching antigen is unknown.

Expressed TCRB transcripts got sequenced, as all isolated RNA was reverse transcribed. Mean read depth for stem cell-like memory T cell samples was approximately 1.01 million reads. Profiled with immunoSEQ multiplex PCR; TCRdb holds only in-frame clones, not every one. The sample includes over 40,000 clones, 50% of them seen just once. This TCR derives from a woman aged 25-40 years in good health. The sample comprised stem cell memory CD4+ T cells from blood.

CDR3 loop: CASSLVATSGNHEQYF. In DNA, the CDR3 is TGTGCCAGCAGCTTAGTTGCGACTAGCGGGAATCACGAGCAGTACTTC. The rearrangement links TRBV7-2 to TRBJ2-7, with 11 bases aligning to TRBD2. CDR1 SGHTA and CDR2 FQGNSA come from the germline V gene. V was clipped by 1 base and J by 5 bases; unmatched bases: 7. There are 16 residues in the CDR3.